This TCR beta chain derives from a study of T-cell reconstitution after alpha-beta-depleted transplantation in children (TCRdb year 2016). Broadly, across the study: Using TCR repertoire profiling, the study quantitatively followed how T-cell immune reconstitution unfolded in children after TCRalphabeta/CD19-depleted allogeneic hematopoietic cell transplantation.

Including the terminal cysteine and phenylalanine, the CDR3 comprises 14 residues. This entry keeps only the CDR3 DNA: 42 bases, framed from base 1. CDR1 and CDR2 (ENHRY, SYGVKD) derive from the germline V gene. V is cut by 6 bases and J by 6 bases, and the space between the germline ends is 17 bases. The method was PCR. The sequencer was an Illumina HiSeq 2500. Molecular barcoding was employed in the preparation of TCR libraries, with unique molecular identifiers being used to normalize TCRbeta repertoire quantification. TCRdb handled the public reads itself, with Q25 trimming in fastp and clone calling in MiXCR, and kept productive beta chains. For every CDR3 protein sequence, its rows merge into one entry that carries the most common genes and DNA. A total of roughly 500,000 distinct CDR3 sequences appear in this sample, approximately 20% of them only once. The ten biggest clones cover roughly 3.3% of the sample.

Remarks on this clonotype: Its specific antigen is unknown. Qualities for individual bases were not recorded, and no much larger clone is one base off.

The starting material was PBMCs from the stem cell graft donor, obtained from the stem cell graft. The chain joins TRBV10-3 to TRBJ1-1; matching of 6 bases hints at TRBD1 as the D gene. This receptor was identified in a human donor who donated a stem cell graft to a child with acute lymphoblastic leukemia. CDR3 sequence: CAIRDATGLSEAFF. The sequenced DNA: TGTGCCATCAGGGACGCAACAGGGTTGTCTGAAGCTTTCTTT.